This record concerns one TCR beta chain sequence. Its antigen is undetermined. Only in-frame clones appear in the TCRdb table, and some are missing; sequencing was by immunoSEQ multiplex PCR. Of about 76,000 clones listed, around 82% are singletons. The sample comes from a study of OX40 agonist ivuxolimab in advanced cancers. Study-level results: Researchers did not establish what antigens the expanded peripheral T cells target.

The V gene's germline CDR1 is SNHLY and CDR2 FYNNEI. The ends lost 7 bases at V and 0 bases at J; junction bases unmatched: 10. This CDR3 is built from 17 residues. The sample here was CD4+ or CD8+ T cells sorted from blood, taken in a trial of the OX40 agonist ivuxolimab. The chain links TRBV2 to TRBJ1-4; TRBD1 agrees at 8 bases. The source is an adult with an advanced solid tumor such as melanoma, head and neck, liver or kidney cancer. The CDR3 sequence: CASTRTGQGATNEKLFF. CDR3 sequence (DNA): TGTGCCAGCACTAGGACAGGGCAAGGCGCAACTAATGAAAAACTGTTTTTT.